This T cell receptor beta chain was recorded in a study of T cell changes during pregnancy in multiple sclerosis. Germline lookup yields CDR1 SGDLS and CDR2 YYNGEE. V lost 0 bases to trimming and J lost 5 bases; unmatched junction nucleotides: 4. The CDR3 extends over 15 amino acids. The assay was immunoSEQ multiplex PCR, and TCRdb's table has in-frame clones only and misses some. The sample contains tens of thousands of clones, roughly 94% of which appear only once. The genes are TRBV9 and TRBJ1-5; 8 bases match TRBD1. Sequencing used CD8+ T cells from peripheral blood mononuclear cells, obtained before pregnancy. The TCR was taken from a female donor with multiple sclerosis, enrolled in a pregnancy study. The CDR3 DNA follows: TGTGCCAGCAGCGTAGACGGGACAGGAGATCAGCCCCAGCATTTT. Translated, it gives CASSVDGTGDQPQHF.